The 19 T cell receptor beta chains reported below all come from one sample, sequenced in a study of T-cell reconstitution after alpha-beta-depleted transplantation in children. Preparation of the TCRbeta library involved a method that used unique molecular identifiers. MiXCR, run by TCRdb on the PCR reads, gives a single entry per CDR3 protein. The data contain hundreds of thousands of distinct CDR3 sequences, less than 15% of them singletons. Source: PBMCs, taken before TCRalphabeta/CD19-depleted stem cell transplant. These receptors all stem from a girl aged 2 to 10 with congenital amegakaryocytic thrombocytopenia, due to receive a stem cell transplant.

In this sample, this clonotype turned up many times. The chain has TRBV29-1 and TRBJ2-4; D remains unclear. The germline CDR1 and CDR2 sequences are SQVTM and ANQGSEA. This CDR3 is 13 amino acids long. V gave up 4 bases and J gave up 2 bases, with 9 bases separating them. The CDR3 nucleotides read TGCAGCGTTGTACCTCCAACCAAAAACATTCAGTACTTC. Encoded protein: CSVVPPTKNIQYF. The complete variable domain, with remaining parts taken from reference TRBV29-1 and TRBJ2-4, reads SAVISQKPSRDICQRGTSLTIQCQVDSQVTMMFWYRQQPGQSLTLIATANQGSEATYESGFVIDKFPISRPNLTFSTLTVSNMSPEDSSIYLCSVVPPTKNIQYFGAGTRLSVL.

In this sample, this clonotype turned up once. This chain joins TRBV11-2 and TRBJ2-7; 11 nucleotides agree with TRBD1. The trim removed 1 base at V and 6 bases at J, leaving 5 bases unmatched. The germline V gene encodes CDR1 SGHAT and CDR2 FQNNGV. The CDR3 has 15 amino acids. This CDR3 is CASSLVWTGGSEQYF. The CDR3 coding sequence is TGTGCCAGCAGCTTAGTTTGGACAGGGGGCTCCGAGCAGTACTTC.

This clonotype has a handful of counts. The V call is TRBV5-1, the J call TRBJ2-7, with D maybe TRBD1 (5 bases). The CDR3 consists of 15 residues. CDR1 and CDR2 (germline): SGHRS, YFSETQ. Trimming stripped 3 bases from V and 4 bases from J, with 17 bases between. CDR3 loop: CASSWTVDRGYEQYF. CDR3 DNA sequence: TGCGCCAGCAGCTGGACCGTTGATAGGGGTTACGAGCAGTACTTC.

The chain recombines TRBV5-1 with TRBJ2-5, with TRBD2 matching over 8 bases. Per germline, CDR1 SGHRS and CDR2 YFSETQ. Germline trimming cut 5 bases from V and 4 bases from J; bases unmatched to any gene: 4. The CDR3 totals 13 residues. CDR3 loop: CASSTGTRETQYF. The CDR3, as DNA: TGCGCCAGCAGTACCGGGACTAGAGAGACCCAGTACTTC.

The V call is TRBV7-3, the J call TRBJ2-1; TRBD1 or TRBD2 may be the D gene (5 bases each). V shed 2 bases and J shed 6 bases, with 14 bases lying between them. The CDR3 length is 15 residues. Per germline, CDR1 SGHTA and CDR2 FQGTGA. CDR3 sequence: CASSLGTYNSNEQFF. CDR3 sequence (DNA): TGTGCCAGCAGCTTAGGGACCTACAACAGCAATGAGCAGTTCTTC.

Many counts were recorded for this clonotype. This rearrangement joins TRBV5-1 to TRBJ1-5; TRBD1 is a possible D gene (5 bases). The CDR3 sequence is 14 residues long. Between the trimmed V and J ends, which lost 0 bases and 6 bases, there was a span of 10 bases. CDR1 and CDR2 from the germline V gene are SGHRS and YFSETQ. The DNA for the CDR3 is TGCGCCAGCAGCTTGGTTACAGGCTCTCAGCCCCAGCATTTT. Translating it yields CASSLVTGSQPQHF.

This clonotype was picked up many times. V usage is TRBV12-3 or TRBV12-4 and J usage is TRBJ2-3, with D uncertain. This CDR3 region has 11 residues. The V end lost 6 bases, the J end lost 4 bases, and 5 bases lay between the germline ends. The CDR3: CASRYSDTQYF. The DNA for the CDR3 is TGTGCCAGCAGATATTCAGATACGCAGTATTTT.

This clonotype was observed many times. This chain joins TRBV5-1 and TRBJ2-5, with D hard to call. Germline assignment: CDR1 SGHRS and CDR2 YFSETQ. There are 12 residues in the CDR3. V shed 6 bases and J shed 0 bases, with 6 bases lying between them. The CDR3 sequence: CASKNNQETQYF. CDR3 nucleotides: TGCGCCAGCAAGAACAACCAAGAGACCCAGTACTTC.

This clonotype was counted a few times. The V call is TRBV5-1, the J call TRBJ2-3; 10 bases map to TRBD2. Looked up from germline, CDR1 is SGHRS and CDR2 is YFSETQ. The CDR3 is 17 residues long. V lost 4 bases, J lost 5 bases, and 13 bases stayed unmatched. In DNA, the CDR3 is TGCGCCAGCAGCCCCCCGGCTAGCGGGAGATGGATAGATACGCAGTATTTT. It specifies CASSPPASGRWIDTQYF.

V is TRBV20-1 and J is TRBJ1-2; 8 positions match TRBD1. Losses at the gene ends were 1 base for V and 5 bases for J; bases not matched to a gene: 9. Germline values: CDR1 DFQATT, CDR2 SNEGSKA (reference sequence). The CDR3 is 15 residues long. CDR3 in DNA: TGCAGTGCTAGAGGGGGGGCAGGGGGCCTGTATGGCTACACCTTC. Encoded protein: CSARGGAGGLYGYTF.

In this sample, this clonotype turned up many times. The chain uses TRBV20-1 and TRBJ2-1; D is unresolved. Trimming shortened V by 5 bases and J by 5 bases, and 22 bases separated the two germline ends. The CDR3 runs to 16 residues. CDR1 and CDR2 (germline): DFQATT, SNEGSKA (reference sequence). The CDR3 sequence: CSAVEDTRSGHNEQFF. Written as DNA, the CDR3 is TGCAGTGCTGTCGAAGATACGAGATCTGGGCACAATGAGCAGTTCTTC.

The chain's CDR3 is CSVERTALKGALPEWAFF. CDR3 DNA sequence: TGCAGCGTTGAACGTACGGCGTTGAAGGGGGCGCTCCCAGAATGGGCTTTCTTT. The chain recombines TRBV29-1 with TRBJ1-1; TRBD1 matches 7 bases. The V segment lost 2 bases and the J segment 11 bases; nucleotides outside the gene matches: 26. CDR1 is SQVTM and CDR2 is ANQGSEA in the germline V gene. CDR3 length equals 18 residues. Based on the CDR3 plus reference TRBV29-1 and TRBJ1-1, the full variable domain is SAVISQKPSRDICQRGTSLTIQCQVDSQVTMMFWYRQQPGQSLTLIATANQGSEATYESGFVIDKFPISRPNLTFSTLTVSNMSPEDSSIYLCSVERTALKGALPEWAFFGQGTRLTVV.

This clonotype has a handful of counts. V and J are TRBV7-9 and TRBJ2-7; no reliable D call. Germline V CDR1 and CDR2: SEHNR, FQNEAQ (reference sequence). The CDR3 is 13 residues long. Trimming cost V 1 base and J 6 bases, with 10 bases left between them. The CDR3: CASSLGIASEQYF. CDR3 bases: TGTGCCAGCAGCTTAGGTATTGCATCCGAGCAGTACTTC.

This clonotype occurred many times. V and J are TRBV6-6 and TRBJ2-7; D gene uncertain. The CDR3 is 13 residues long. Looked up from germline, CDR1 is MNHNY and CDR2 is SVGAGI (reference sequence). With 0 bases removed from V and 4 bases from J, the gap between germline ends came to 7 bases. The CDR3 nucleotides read TGTGCCAGCAGTTACTCAGACGGATACGAGCAGTACTTC. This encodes CASSYSDGYEQYF.

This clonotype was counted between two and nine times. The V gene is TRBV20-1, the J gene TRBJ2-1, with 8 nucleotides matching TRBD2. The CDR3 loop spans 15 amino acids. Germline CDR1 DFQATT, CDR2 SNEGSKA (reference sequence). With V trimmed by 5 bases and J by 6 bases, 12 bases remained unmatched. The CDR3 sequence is CSARDHSGARNEQFF. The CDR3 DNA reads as TGCAGTGCTCGCGACCATAGCGGGGCTCGCAATGAGCAGTTCTTC.

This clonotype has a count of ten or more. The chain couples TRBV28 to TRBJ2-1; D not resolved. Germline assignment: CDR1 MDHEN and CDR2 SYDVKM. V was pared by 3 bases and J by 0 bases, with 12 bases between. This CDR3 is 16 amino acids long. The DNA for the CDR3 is TGTGCCAGCAGTTTTCCCATACTCTCCTCCTACAATGAGCAGTTCTTC. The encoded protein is CASSFPILSSYNEQFF.

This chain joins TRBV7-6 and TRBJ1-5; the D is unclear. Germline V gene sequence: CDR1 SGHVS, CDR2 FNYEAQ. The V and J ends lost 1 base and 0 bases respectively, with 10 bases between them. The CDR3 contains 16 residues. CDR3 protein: CASSLGADNSNQPQHF. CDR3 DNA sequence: TGTGCCAGCAGCTTAGGGGCAGACAATAGCAATCAGCCCCAGCATTTT.

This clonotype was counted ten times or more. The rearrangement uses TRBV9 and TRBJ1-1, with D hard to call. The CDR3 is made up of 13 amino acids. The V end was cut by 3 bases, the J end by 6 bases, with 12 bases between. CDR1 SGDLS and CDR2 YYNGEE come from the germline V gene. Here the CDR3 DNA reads TGTGCCAGCAGCGAAGGCGGGGAATCTGAAGCTTTCTTT. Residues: CASSEGGESEAFF.

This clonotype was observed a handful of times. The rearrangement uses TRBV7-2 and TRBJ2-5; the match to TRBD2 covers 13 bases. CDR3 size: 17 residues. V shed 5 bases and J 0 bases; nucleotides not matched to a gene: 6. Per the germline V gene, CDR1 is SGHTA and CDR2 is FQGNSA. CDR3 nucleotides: TGTGCCAGCAGCGTAGGACTAGCGGGAGCCTACCAAGAGACCCAGTACTTC. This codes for CASSVGLAGAYQETQYF.